This TCR beta chain is drawn from a study of blood T cell repertoires in COVID-19. Study in general: The study drew acute and convalescent COVID-19 samples from the United States, Italy and Spain.

A Seattle source enrolled patients during active infection and followed them longitudinally. Data came from immunoSEQ multiplex PCR; TCRdb stores just in-frame clones and leaves some out. Counted here are roughly 440,000 clones, approximately 90% occurring once; the ten biggest clones make up roughly 12%. The V gene lost 3 bases and the J gene lost 0 bases, with 14 bases spanning the gap. This CDR3 has 16 amino acids. Germline V CDR1 and CDR2: LGHDT, YNNKEL (reference sequence). This TCR was recovered from a woman aged 45-65 years with COVID-19, enrolled during active disease. The chain recombines TRBV3-1 (or the pseudogene TRBV3-2) with TRBJ1-1; D gene unclear. Sequencing was performed on peripheral blood. CDR3 in amino acids: CASSQVDGYMNTEAFF. Written as DNA, the CDR3 is TGTGCCAGCAGCCAGGTAGACGGGTACATGAACACTGAAGCTTTCTTT.